This is a list of T cell receptor beta chains from one sample in a study of T cells in localized non-small cell lung cancer. The method was immunoSEQ multiplex PCR; TCRdb's version includes in-frame clones alone and lacks a portion of them. This sample has approximately 31,000 clones, with 86% found just once. Here the sequenced sample was peripheral blood, taken before any cancer treatment. Source of these receptors: a male donor at least 60 years old with stage III lung adenocarcinoma. The conserved cysteine and the conserved F or W are not part of the CDR3 here.

v_call,j_call,cdr3_aa
TRBV30,TRBJ2-4,AWTFSGHLAKNIQY
TRBV2,TRBJ1-6,ASSRDLSTYNSPLH
TRBV14,TRBJ2-1,ASSPHLSGTRGINEQF
TRBV10-2,TRBJ2-1,ASTLDGWGNEQF
TRBV7-9,TRBJ1-4,ASSEGQGFEKLF
TRBV28,TRBJ2-1,ASSYRDRVFNEQF
TRBV15,TRBJ1-5,ATSRVPYTGGGNQPQH
TRBV7-8,TRBJ1-4,ASSQGRINEKLF
TRBV6-1,TRBJ1-5,ASSRDTYQPQH
TRBV7-9,TRBJ2-2,ARSTGTEGNTGELF
TRBV11-2,TRBJ1-2,ASSARERGSRYGYT
TRBV6-1,TRBJ1-1,ASSENGKNTEAF
TRBV11-3,TRBJ1-1,ASSWDSNTEAF
TRBV2,TRBJ1-2,ASSEVYFGRDYGYT
TRBV7-8,TRBJ2-5,ASSPVTQGTQY
TRBV1,TRBJ2-3,TSSPPGPDRDTQY
TRBV27,TRBJ2-3,ASSLVPDTQY
TRBV27,TRBJ2-7,ASGRGSAGEQY
TRBV10-2,TRBJ2-3,ASIPRGVLAPAETDTQY
TRBV7-6,TRBJ1-1,ASSFSEGFTEAF
TRBV2,TRBJ2-1,ASRRQQSSYNEQF
TRBV5-1,TRBJ1-1,ASSLPQMNTEAF
TRBV7-9,TRBJ2-3,ASSFGVGYSSTDTQY
TRBV28,TRBJ2-7,ASSLWIQGATYEQY
TRBV19,TRBJ1-1,ASSLGGRPNTEAF
TRBV14,.,ASSSDRLGEQY
TRBV19,TRBJ2-2,ASSADSTNTGELF
TRBV7-8,TRBJ2-1,ASSFRRVAGDDYNEQF
TRBV10-3,TRBJ1-3,AIRGTGGPGNTIY
TRBV7-8,TRBJ2-7,ASSLGRLNYEQY
TRBV5-4,TRBJ2-6,ASSDFRPGANVLT
TRBV18,TRBJ2-7,ASSLQGTGDEQY
TRBV29-1,TRBJ1-5,SVSDRAGPQH
TRBV27,TRBJ2-7,ASSLSGLAERHYEQY
TRBV19,TRBJ1-5,ASSAPGGPVNQPQH
TRBV15,TRBJ2-1,ATGLDQGSYNEQF
TRBV4-2,TRBJ2-1,ASSQAVPATNEQF
TRBV6-5,TRBJ1-2,ASVDRGPGGYT
TRBV5-4,TRBJ1-1,ASSLGPPPYEAF
TRBV27,TRBJ2-7,ASSFQETYEQY
TRBV27,TRBJ1-5,ASSPVRARDQPQH
TRBV27,TRBJ2-7,ASSSLGTSGYEQY
TRBV5-4,TRBJ2-5,ASSSPRVGETQY
TRBV6-6,TRBJ1-2,ASKEGYGYT
TRBV7-2,TRBJ2-2,ASSLSGTSSGELF
TRBV28,TRBJ2-5,ASSLPLEGETQY
TRBV5-1,TRBJ2-3,ASSATSGRVQDTQY
TRBV11-1,TRBJ2-1,ASSLVGLLNEQF
TRBV19,TRBJ2-2,ASTPAGGSTGELF
TRBV10-3,TRBJ1-3,AISDRGSGNTIY
TRBV7-3,TRBJ2-2,ASSFLGDRTGELF
TRBV11-2,TRBJ2-5,ASSPRDFQETQY
TRBV28,TRBJ1-3,ASSFAGRTGNTIY
TRBV19,TRBJ2-6,ASSEQGTPGANVLT
TRBV19,TRBJ1-2,ASSFRDRYGYT
TRBV19,TRBJ1-2,ASNPGVSYGYT
TRBV27,TRBJ2-6,ASSLQGGANVLT